Below, 29 T cell receptor beta chains from the same sample are listed, as sequenced in a study of shared clonotypes between healthy human individuals. Assay: immunoSEQ multiplex PCR; the TCRdb copy retains only in-frame clones and omits some. Of about 2.1 million clones listed, about 92% are singletons. Terminally differentiated effector memory CD45RA+ cells were excluded by CCR7 positive selection of CD45RO-negative cells. Sequences were obtained from naive CD8+ T cells from PBMCs. The receptors were sampled from a man younger than 35 in good health. Some clones in this sample may be carry-over from other donors' samples.

This chain links TRBV21-1 with TRBJ1-4; the table's TRBD1 call for D was not verified on the DNA. TRBV21-1 is classified as a pseudogene. The CDR3 is made up of 16 amino acids. The chain's CDR3 is CASSKERTGRREKLFF. The CDR3 DNA is TGTGCCAGCAGCAAAGAAAGGACAGGGAGAAGGGAAAAACTGTTTTTT.

CDR3 bases: TGCGCCAGCTCGATCAGGGGTGGCGAGCAGTACTTC. Protein: CASSIRGGEQYF. The chain couples TRBV5-1 to TRBJ2-7; weak D call: TRBD1 (6 bases). Deletions cut 7 bases from V and 6 bases from J, with 14 bases between. Germline CDR1 SGHRS, CDR2 YFSETQ. The CDR3 extends over 12 amino acids.

This clone appeared once. This chain links TRBV5-1 with TRBJ2-3; possibly TRBD2 for D (5 bases). V was clipped by 0 bases and J by 2 bases, with 10 bases between them. This CDR3 is 15 amino acids long. The germline V gene has CDR1 SGHRS and CDR2 YFSETQ. The CDR3 nucleotides read TGCGCCAGCAGCTTGGCGCGCGGGTCCACAGATACGCAGTATTTT. Translated, it gives CASSLARGSTDTQYF.

This clone was detected once. The J gene is TRBJ2-1, the V gene TRBV27, with unresolved D. The CDR3 spans 16 residues. Deletions cut 7 bases from V and 3 bases from J, with 19 bases between. Germline CDR1 is MNHEY and CDR2 is SMNVEV (reference sequence). This chain's CDR3 is CASTPGPSSYYNEQFF. CDR3 nucleotides: TGTGCCAGCACCCCCGGTCCATCCAGTTACTACAATGAGCAGTTCTTC.

The table lists this clone with a count of one. This chain joins TRBV27 and TRBJ2-7; 8 positions agree with TRBD1. Germline V gene data show CDR1 as MNHEY and CDR2 as SMNVEV (reference sequence). The junction had 8 bases not matched to a gene; V was cut back by 5 bases and J by 5 bases. The CDR3 loop spans 14 amino acids. The CDR3, as DNA: TGTGCCAGCAGTCGACAGGGGTGGAACCACGAGCAGTACTTC. Translating gives CASSRQGWNHEQYF.

This clone was seen once. J is TRBJ2-4 and V is TRBV15; perhaps TRBD1 as D (6 bases). V was clipped by 4 bases and J by 1 base, with 11 bases between them. The length of the CDR3 is 15 residues. CDR1 LNHNV and CDR2 YYDKDF come from the germline V gene (reference sequence). CDR3 nucleotide sequence: TGTGCCACCAGCATACAGGGAAAGGCCAAAAACATTCAGTACTTC. The encoded protein is CATSIQGKAKNIQYF.

The V call is TRBV4-2, the J call TRBJ1-2, with no clear D. Trimming took 0 bases from V and 2 from J, leaving 10 bases between them. Germline V gene sequence: CDR1 LGHNA, CDR2 YNFKEQ. The CDR3 spans 15 residues. The CDR3 loop is CASSQDETRNYGYTF. The CDR3 bases are TGTGCCAGCAGCCAAGATGAAACAAGGAACTATGGCTACACCTTC.

This clone was recorded only once. V and J are TRBV6-7 and TRBJ1-1; D not resolved. TRBV6-7 is an ORF, and what it does is uncertain. The V gene lost 7 bases and the J gene lost 6 bases, with 12 bases spanning the gap. This CDR3 has 12 amino acids. The CDR3 region is CASNVWRAEAFF. In DNA, the CDR3 is TGTGCCAGCAACGTCTGGAGAGCTGAAGCTTTCTTT.

The chain joins TRBV11-2 to TRBJ1-3; D may be TRBD1 (6 bases). Germline CDR1 SGHAT, CDR2 FQNNGV. V gave up 3 bases and J gave up 0 bases, with 9 bases separating them. This CDR3 region has 15 residues. CDR3 DNA: TGTGCCAGCAGCTTGAGGGGGAGCTCTGGAAACACCATATATTTT. Residues: CASSLRGSSGNTIYF.

With respect to this clone: A junction end diverges from the germline sequence, so it may reflect a read error. This specimen includes other DNA sequences encoding the same CDR3. The chain uses TRBV28 and TRBJ1-2; D gene ambiguous. In germline, CDR1 is MDHEN, CDR2 SYDVKM. The CDR3 spans 13 residues. In nucleotides, the CDR3 is TGCGCCAGCAGTTTAGACCCTTCGAGGGGCTACACCTTC. It codes for CASSLDPSRGYTF.

The chain carries TRBV14 and TRBJ2-5, with D maybe TRBD1 (6 bases). Looked up from germline, CDR1 is SGHDN and CDR2 is FVKESK. V was clipped by 3 bases and J by 4 bases, with 12 bases between them. The CDR3 has 14 residues. Here the CDR3 reads CASSHSGVVETQYF. The DNA for the CDR3 is TGTGCCAGCAGCCACTCAGGGGTGGTAGAGACCCAGTACTTC.

This clone was counted once. This chain connects TRBV27 to TRBJ2-1; D unresolved. The germline CDR1 and CDR2 sequences are MNHEY and SMNVEV (reference sequence). The CDR3 loop spans 13 amino acids. Deletions cut 1 base from V and 5 bases from J, with 6 bases between. The CDR3 DNA reads as TGTGCCAGCAGTTTATTAAGTCACAATGAGCAGTTCTTC. Its translation is CASSLLSHNEQFF.

This clone was counted once. The chain links TRBV5-1 to TRBJ2-6; 10 bases fit TRBD2. This CDR3 spans 17 amino acids. J was trimmed by 3 bases and V by 0 bases; bases with no gene match: 3. The V gene's germline CDR1 is SGHRS and CDR2 YFSETQ. This CDR3 is CASSLVLAGGGANVLTF. The CDR3 region has the DNA TGCGCCAGCAGCTTGGTGTTAGCGGGAGGTGGGGCCAACGTCCTGACTTTC.

The chain is built from TRBV7-9 and TRBJ2-2, with D maybe TRBD1 (6 bases). CDR1 is SEHNR, CDR2 FQNEAQ, per germline (reference sequence). V was shortened by 3 bases and J by 2 bases, with 7 bases between the two germline ends. The CDR3 contains 14 residues. The chain's CDR3 is CASSFGGNTGELFF. CDR3 bases: TGTGCCAGCAGCTTTGGGGGCAACACCGGGGAGCTGTTTTTT.

This rearrangement joins TRBV7-2 to TRBJ2-1, with D perhaps TRBD2 (6 bases). This CDR3 comprises 16 residues. In germline, CDR1 is SGHTA, CDR2 FQGNSA. V lost 1 base and J 7 bases, leaving 17 bases between the germline ends. The CDR3: CASSLGGRTARNEQFF. The CDR3 DNA reads TGTGCCAGCAGCTTAGGAGGGAGGACGGCTCGGAATGAGCAGTTCTTC. Full variable domain (rest looked up from reference TRBV7-2 and TRBJ2-1): GAGVSQSPSNKVTEKGKDVELRCDPISGHTALYWYRQSLGQGLEFLIYFQGNSAPDKSGLPSDRFSAERTGGSVSTLTIQRTQQEDSAVYLCASSLGGRTARNEQFFGPGTRLTVL.

The rearrangement uses TRBV19 and TRBJ2-2; 12 positions match TRBD2. J gave up 3 bases and V 3 bases, and 2 bases lay outside the gene matches. Germline CDR1 and CDR2: LNHDA and SQIVND (reference sequence). The CDR3 covers 16 residues. For the CDR3, the DNA is TGTGCCAGTAGTATTGCTAGCGGGAGGGACACCGGGGAGCTGTTTTTT. Translating it yields CASSIASGRDTGELFF.

The chain carries TRBV6-1 and TRBJ1-2, with 9 bases matching TRBD1. CDR3 length: 19 amino acids. Losses at the gene ends were 2 bases for V and 1 base for J; bases not matched to a gene: 14. Per the germline V gene, CDR1 is MNHNS and CDR2 is SASEGT. CDR3 residues: CASSETNYRGRLVNYGYTF. Here the CDR3 DNA reads TGTGCCAGCAGTGAAACCAACTACAGGGGGCGCCTGGTTAACTATGGCTACACCTTC.

The gene calls are TRBV7-2 and TRBJ2-7, with D possibly TRBD1 on 6 matching bases. Germline CDR1 is SGHTA and CDR2 is FQGNSA. This CDR3 has 15 amino acids. Trimming took off 1 base at V and 3 bases at J, with 13 bases between the two ends. As DNA, the CDR3 is TGTGCCAGCAGCTTAGTGGGTGGACAGATCTACGAGCAGTACTTC. Translation: CASSLVGGQIYEQYF.

As to this clone: The same CDR3 also results from other DNA sequences found in this sample. The rearrangement joins TRBV7-9 to TRBJ2-1; 9 bases map to TRBD1. The trim removed 5 bases at V and 4 bases at J, leaving 6 bases unmatched. The CDR3 sequence is 15 residues long. Germline assignment: CDR1 SEHNR and CDR2 FQNEAQ (reference sequence). CDR3 in amino acids: CASSLGQGLYNEQFF. Written as DNA, the CDR3 is TGTGCCAGCAGCCTGGGACAGGGACTATACAATGAGCAGTTCTTC.

This chain uses TRBV27 with TRBJ1-1; D is undetermined. Trimming removed 6 bases at V and 4 bases at J, with 12 bases between. Germline-derived CDR1 and CDR2 are MNHEY and SMNVEV (reference sequence). The CDR3 has 13 amino acids. The DNA for the CDR3 is TGTGCCAGCAGCCTGTCTCATGCCACTGAAGCTTTCTTT. It yields the protein CASSLSHATEAFF.

The V gene is TRBV4-1, the J gene TRBJ2-5; D uncertain. This CDR3 region has 14 residues. V lost 0 bases and J lost 5, with 10 bases in between. Germline lookup yields CDR1 MGHRA and CDR2 YSYEKL. CDR3 amino acids: CASSQDRGQETQYF. The CDR3 DNA is TGCGCCAGCAGCCAAGATCGTGGTCAGGAGACCCAGTACTTC.

Regarding this clone: Other DNA sequences from this sample encode an identical CDR3 as well. The chain has TRBV9 and TRBJ2-1; perhaps TRBD2 as D (5 bases). Deletions cut 0 bases from V and 4 bases from J, with 8 bases between. Germline V CDR1 and CDR2: SGDLS, YYNGEE. The CDR3 length is 14 residues. The CDR3 nucleotides are TGTGCCAGCAGCGTAGCGGGGAAGTACAATGAGCAGTTCTTC. Its translation is CASSVAGKYNEQFF.

J is TRBJ2-7 and V is TRBV2; D possibly corresponds to TRBD1 (5 bases). This CDR3 is built from 15 residues. The ends were cut back, 2 bases at V and 3 bases at J, with 14 bases in the middle. Germline V gene data show CDR1 as SNHLY and CDR2 as FYNNEI. CDR3 nucleotides: TGTGCCAGCAGTGAAAACAGGAATCCCCTCTACGAGCAGTACTTC. Translated: CASSENRNPLYEQYF. Using reference TRBV2 and TRBJ2-7 for the parts outside the CDR3, the full variable domain is EPEVTQTPSHQVTQMGQEVILRCVPISNHLYFYWYRQILGQKVEFLVSFYNNEISEKSEIFDDQFSVERPDGSNFTLKIRSTKLEDSAMYFCASSENRNPLYEQYFGPGTRLTVT.

The rearrangement uses TRBV27 and TRBJ2-3; D not certain. V lost 7 bases and J 0 bases, leaving 14 bases between the germline ends. There are 15 residues in the CDR3. CDR1 and CDR2 (germline): MNHEY, SMNVEV (reference sequence). The CDR3 here is CASTKWSYSTDTQYF. DNA of the CDR3: TGTGCCAGCACCAAATGGAGTTACAGCACAGATACGCAGTATTTT.

V usage is TRBV7-9 and J usage is TRBJ2-1, with D hard to call. The germline V gene has CDR1 SEHNR and CDR2 FQNEAQ (reference sequence). This CDR3 has 14 amino acids. V was clipped by 7 bases and J by 4 bases, with 14 bases between them. The CDR3 DNA sequence: TGTGCCAGCACCCCCATCGGTGGATACAATGAGCAGTTCTTC. It specifies CASTPIGGYNEQFF.

The chain combines TRBV7-9 with TRBJ2-1, with D tentatively TRBD2 (5 bases). V lost 0 bases and J lost 5, with 11 bases in between. CDR3 length: 15 residues. The germline gives CDR1 SEHNR, CDR2 FQNEAQ (reference sequence). In DNA, the CDR3 is TGTGCCAGCAGCTTAGCGGCCGGGAAGCACAATGAGCAGTTCTTC. As protein: CASSLAAGKHNEQFF.

This chain links TRBV5-6 with TRBJ2-5, with TRBD1 matching 10 bases. This CDR3 has 16 amino acids. Germline-derived CDR1 and CDR2 are SGHDT and YYEEEE. Unmatched junction bases numbered 8, after V lost 3 bases and J lost 3 bases. The CDR3 DNA reads as TGTGCCAGCAGCTGGATGACAGGGGGCGCGGAAGAGACCCAGTACTTC. Translating gives CASSWMTGGAEETQYF.

This clone was seen a single time. This chain uses TRBV28 with TRBJ2-5; no definite D call. Per germline, CDR1 MDHEN and CDR2 SYDVKM. The CDR3 is 16 amino acids. The V end lost 2 bases, the J end lost 0 bases, and 13 bases lay between the germline ends. In nucleotides, the CDR3 is TGTGCCAGCAGTTTAGGGTTCGGCGCTAACCAAGAGACCCAGTACTTC. It encodes CASSLGFGANQETQYF. Filled out from reference TRBV28 and TRBJ2-5, the complete variable domain reads DVKVTQSSRYLVKRTGEKVFLECVQDMDHENMFWYRQDPGLGLRLIYFSYDVKMKEKGDIPEGYSVSREKKERFSLILESASTNQTSMYLCASSLGFGANQETQYFGPGTRLLVL.

The V call is TRBV7-6, the J call TRBJ2-1; 7 bases are shared with TRBD2. The junction had 4 bases not matched to a gene; V was cut back by 5 bases and J by 3 bases. The length of the CDR3 is 14 residues. Germline V CDR1 and CDR2: SGHVS, FNYEAQ. Written as DNA, the CDR3 is TGTGCCAGCAGCGCCCAGCGGGACTACAATGAGCAGTTCTTC. It translates to CASSAQRDYNEQFF.